The rows below give T cell receptor beta chains drawn from one sample of a study of cytomegalovirus exposure and HLA in healthy donors. Measured with immunoSEQ multiplex PCR; TCRdb has only the in-frame clones, and not every one. The sample carries 100,000 to 150,000 clones, over 75% recorded once. Sequencing was carried out using PBMCs. These receptors were obtained from a male donor in good health and CMV-seropositive. CDR3s include the opening cysteine and the closing phenylalanine or tryptophan.

cdr3_length j_call v_call cdr3_aa
16 TRBJ1-1 TRBV5-4 CASSLPGFGDGTEAFF
13 TRBJ2-7 TRBV5-6 CASSFLGADEQYF
17 TRBJ2-4 TRBV2 CASSNRDRGIVGNSQYF
14 TRBJ1-2 TRBV6-1 CASSEAGPRDGYTF
15 TRBJ2-7 TRBV6-5 CASRIPRGDSYEQYF
14 TRBJ2-7 TRBV5-1 CASSNLFAGYEQYF
12 TRBJ2-7 TRBV25-1 CASSGIGGQEYF
16 TRBJ2-2 TRBV10-3 CAISELVRGNTGELFF
13 TRBJ2-2 TRBV6-5 CASTRGGAGELFF
13 TRBJ1-5 TRBV15 CATSRDGRQPQHF
14 TRBJ1-3 TRBV6-5 CASSLSIAVNTIYF
14 TRBJ2-7 TRBV7-8 CASSPTGTPYEQYF
15 TRBJ2-2 TRBV5-1 CASSIPQGGTGELFF
14 TRBJ1-4 TRBV6-1 CASNDGGVGVKLFF
11 TRBJ1-2 TRBV19 CASTGNYGYTF
12 TRBJ2-3 TRBV18 CASSPSTDTQYF
16 TRBJ2-7 TRBV6-6 CASSPGTGRNFYEQYF
11 TRBJ2-4 TRBV6-5 CASGRENSQYF
14 TRBJ2-1 TRBV7-3 CASSLSVVDNEQFF
16 TRBJ2-4 TRBV7-2 CASSLSLAGAKNIQYF